This T cell receptor beta chain came from a study of cytomegalovirus exposure and HLA in healthy donors (dated by TCRdb to the late 2010s). In the study overall: According to an earlier analysis of several hundred of the donors, 150 million to 200 million T cells yielded 100 million or so unique TCR beta sequences and 250 to 350 Gb of sequence data. Several DR-DQ haplotypes were handled as single units for association and clustering, since linkage in the cohort was strong. In a later genetic analysis, genome-wide SNP genotypes for about three fifths of the roughly 670 donors were used, and that subset was treated as a discovery cohort. High-throughput TCR immunosequencing, statistical association of individual TCRs with disease status, and machine learning were combined to predict cytomegalovirus infection status. Donor age, sex, ethnicity and CMV serostatus were compiled together with the repertoire data. Among the roughly 400 genotyped donors, roughly 80% belonged to the genetic ancestry cluster associated with self-reported Caucasian donors. Typing coverage varied by locus: 629-630 donors for A, B, C, DRB1 and DQB1; approximately 560 for DQA1; more than 600 for DPA1; approximately 470 for DPB1. Approximately 300 gigabases of sequencing data and approximately 92 million unique TCR sequences made up an early release that covered roughly 670 HLA-typed donors. HLA typing included class I and class II loci at four-digit resolution. The T cell repertoires of 550 to 850 subjects were profiled by immunosequencing and related to cytomegalovirus serostatus. A separate validation cohort of over a hundred different subjects was used in addition to the roughly 670-subject first cohort. Rather than drawing on any new phenotypic data, the later analysis identified candidate immune exposures from TCR beta sequences and the way those sequences occurred across donors. To decide whether each TCR beta V gene segment behaved as functional or pseudogenic, an earlier analysis of some 600 of the donors relied on high-throughput TCR beta sequencing. On average, about 200,000 unique TCR beta nucleotide sequences were sequenced per donor among a few hundred genotyped donors of the cohort, with approximately 18% of those sequences being non-productive. The study aimed to test whether signatures of past pathogen exposure could be identified by cataloging public T cell receptors. A later analysis re-examined previously published TCR beta repertoires from hundreds of donors and added high-resolution HLA genotyping to investigate patterns of TCR occurrence. Every discovery cohort repertoire had been produced on one sequencing platform. Overall study outcomes, separate from this receptor: An association between a missense DCLRE1C variant and V-gene and J-gene trimming of TCR beta chains was found in a later genetic analysis and replicated in an independent cohort. In this cohort, only TCR beta chains were sequenced, and detectable features were limited by the absence of alpha or paired-chain data. A total of about 150 TCR beta chains were listed by the study as associated with cytomegalovirus. Sequencing depth was assumed to be roughly uniform across donors in the presence/absence analyses, though that assumption may not hold. The authors suggested that the approach could potentially be extended to other disease states and immunological phenotypes. Most TCR sequences were seen in very few donors, while some public TCRs were found in many individuals. A cluster of highly shared sequence variants was judged likely to be a technical artifact of the sequencing pipeline. Several of the top co-occurrence clusters appeared to be linked to parvovirus B19, influenza, CMV and Epstein-Barr virus, according to a later analysis. Because HLA typing was unavailable for some donors at each locus, only the typed subset was used in association tests. At a false discovery rate of 0.05, a later analysis linked around 17,000 TCR beta sequences to specific HLA alleles. The only immune exposure information available for the cohort was CMV serostatus. Strong co-occurrence of HLA alleles, especially DR and DQ, made assigning TCR associations to individual alleles difficult. In vitro tests confirmed that three of the cytomegalovirus-associated TCR beta chains recognize cytomegalovirus antigens. Correlated functional status among segregating V segments might reflect linkage disequilibrium, but an unknown experimental factor could not be ruled out. Seventeen rarely observed V segments, including chromosome 9 orphons, were excluded from the earlier analysis of about 610 of the donors because counts were too low. According to a later analysis, TCR association rates differed among HLA loci, with DRB1 alleles showing the most associated TCRs and HLA-C alleles showing the fewest. The classifier was reported to diagnose cytomegalovirus status with high specificity and sensitivity in both the original cohort and the validation cohort. In a later genetic analysis, fewer N-insertions in productive TCRs were reported among donors in an Asian-associated ancestry cluster than the roughly 710-donor mean. An earlier analysis of around 500 of the donors showed that most TCR beta V segments appeared in productive rearrangements either about 90% or about 30% of the time, which broadly matched IMGT annotations. A further reported finding was that TCR beta sequences accurately predicted the HLA-A and HLA-B alleles for most subjects in the first cohort. A later analysis found that most CMV-associated TCR beta chains appeared HLA-restricted, with HLA associations seemingly driven largely by CMV exposure. Compared with equally common non-associated chains, HLA-associated TCR beta chains in a later analysis were more clonally expanded and had lower generation probabilities.

Libraries were built with the immunoSEQ multiplex PCR assay. The multiplex PCR relied on a mix of 60 forward primers for TCR Vbeta segments and 13 reverse primers for TCR Jbeta segments. Amplification of the CDR3 region of rearranged TCR beta genes was performed with a multiplex PCR assay on genomic DNA. The Illumina HiSeq System was used to sequence the amplified TCR beta libraries as 87-base-pair reads. Under the source paper's analysis protocol: A later analysis tallied 75 million to 85 million unique TCR beta chains across the 610 or so repertoires, and about 10 million of those chains were shared by two or more donors. Raw reads were error-corrected and collapsed into unique sequences with a nearest-neighbor algorithm that merged closely related sequences to remove PCR and sequencing errors. CDR3 sequences were aligned to IMGT reference sequences to assign V, D and J gene segments. For a sequence to be retained, a match of at least six nucleotides to both a V gene segment and a J gene segment was required. Rearrangements were classified as productive when the CDR3 lacked stop codons and remained in frame with V and J, and all other rearrangements were classified as non-productive. Following IMGT convention, CDR3 was defined as the stretch from the second conserved V-encoded cysteine up to the conserved J-encoded phenylalanine. Sequences without an unambiguous match to a single V gene segment were excluded from the earlier analysis of about 640 of the donors. In an earlier analysis of roughly 500 of the donors, V segments were called functional above 56.7% productive rearrangements and were called segregating when the between-donor standard deviation exceeded 5%. A statistical classification framework was developed to diagnose cytomegalovirus status using the catalog of TCR beta chain sequences. A later analysis assigned V and J genes by comparing TCR nucleotide sequences with IMGT/GENE-DB human TR gene sequences. Using the TCRdist pipeline, a later analysis assigned CDR3 sequences along with most-parsimonious VDJ recombination scenarios. In a later analysis, each TCR beta chain was defined by its CDR3 amino acid sequence together with its V-gene family, and reads lacking a unique V-gene family were excluded. In a later analysis, 500 to 650 highly shared, low-generation-probability nucleotide sequences were removed to address suspected cross-contamination and a sequencing artifact. In a later analysis, a clonal expansion index for each public chain was calculated from normalized within-repertoire ranks of inferred template counts. In a later analysis, generation probabilities were computed using a VDJ recombination model fitted to out-of-frame rearrangements, and the results were checked against IGoR. In a later analysis, TCR-TCR, TCR-HLA and TCR-CMV co-occurrence was scored with hypergeometric tests, and a repertoire-size bias correction was applied to TCR pairs. A later analysis estimated false discovery rates by permuting HLA or CMV assignments 20 times. In a later analysis, co-occurring TCRs were grouped using DBSCAN, with TCRdist sequence similarity added in when clustering inside HLA-allele-positive subsets. Repertoires with fewer than 30,000 or more than 120,000 public chains, plus five repertoires with anomalous nucleotide sharing, were excluded from co-occurrence clustering. Held by TCRdb, this immuneACCESS table contains in-frame sequences only and omits some clones. Under half of the omission traces to an unresolved V gene where checked; the cause of the rest is unknown. That table furnishes V, J and clone size, whereas the DNA furnished D and trimming. The sample contains over 55,000 clones, 80% to 90% of them found a single time. Around 10% of the sample is in the top ten clones.

The cohort was made up of 500 to 850 healthy bone marrow donors. At the time of sampling, all cohort members were nominally healthy, though unrecorded immune exposures were likely present. The donor tested CMV seropositive, placing the donor among the 289 seropositive members of the cohort. Each donor provided a peripheral blood sample, and peripheral blood mononuclear cells were used for TCR beta sequencing. The Qiagen DNeasy Blood Extraction Kit was used to extract genomic DNA from the blood cell samples. Concerning this clone: Its antigen target is currently unknown. No qualities accompany the bases; no much larger clone lies one base away.

Sample: PBMCs. This receptor was identified in a woman aged 25 to 45 in good health and CMV-seropositive.

At the DNA level, the sequence is TGTGCCAGCAGCCGGGGACAGGAGGGCTATGGCTACACCTTC. This yields the protein CASSRGQEGYGYTF. This chain joins TRBV5-8 to TRBJ1-2; 8 bases in between match TRBD1. Sequences SGHTS (CDR1) and YDEGEE (CDR2) are obtained from the germline V gene. Including cysteine and phenylalanine, the CDR3 has 14 amino acids. Only CDR3 DNA is held: 42 bases, read in frame from base 1. V lost 4 bases and J lost 4 bases, and the count of bases not matched to a germline gene is 6.